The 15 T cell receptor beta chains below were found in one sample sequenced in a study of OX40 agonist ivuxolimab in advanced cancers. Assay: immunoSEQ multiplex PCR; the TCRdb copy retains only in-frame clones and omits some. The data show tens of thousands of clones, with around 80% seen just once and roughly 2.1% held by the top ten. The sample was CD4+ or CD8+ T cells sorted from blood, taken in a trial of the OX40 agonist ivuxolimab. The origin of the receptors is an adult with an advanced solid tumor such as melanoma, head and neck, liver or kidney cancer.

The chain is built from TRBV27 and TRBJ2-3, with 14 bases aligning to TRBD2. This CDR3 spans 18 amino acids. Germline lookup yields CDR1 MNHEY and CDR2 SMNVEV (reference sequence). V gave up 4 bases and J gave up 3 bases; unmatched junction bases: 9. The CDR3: CASSYRLAGGRGTDTQYF. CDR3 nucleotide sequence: TGTGCCAGCAGTTACAGACTAGCGGGGGGGCGGGGAACAGATACGCAGTATTTT.

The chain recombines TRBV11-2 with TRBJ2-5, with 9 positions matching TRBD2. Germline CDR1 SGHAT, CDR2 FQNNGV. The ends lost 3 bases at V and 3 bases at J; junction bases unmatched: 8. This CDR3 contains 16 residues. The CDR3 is CASSLSGGIGEETQYF. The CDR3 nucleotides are TGTGCCAGCAGCTTGAGCGGGGGGATAGGGGAAGAGACCCAGTACTTC.

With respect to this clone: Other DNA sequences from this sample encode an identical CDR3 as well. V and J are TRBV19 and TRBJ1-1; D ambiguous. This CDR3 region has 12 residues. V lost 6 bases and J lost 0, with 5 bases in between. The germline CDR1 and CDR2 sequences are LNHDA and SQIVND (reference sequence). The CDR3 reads CASSILNTEAFF. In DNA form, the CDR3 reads TGTGCCAGTAGCATCCTGAACACTGAAGCTTTCTTT.

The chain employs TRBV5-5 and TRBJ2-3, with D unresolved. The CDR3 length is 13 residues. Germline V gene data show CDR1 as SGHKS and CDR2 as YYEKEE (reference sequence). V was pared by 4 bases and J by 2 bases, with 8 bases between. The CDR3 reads CASSPRFTDTQYF. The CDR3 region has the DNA TGTGCCAGCAGCCCTAGATTCACAGATACGCAGTATTTT.

This CDR3 reads CASSRGIAYNEKLFF. CDR3 coding DNA: TGTGCCAGCAGCCGGGGGATTGCTTATAATGAAAAACTGTTTTTT. The genes are TRBV28 and TRBJ1-4; D possibly corresponds to TRBD1 (5 bases). Germline CDR1 reads MDHEN; CDR2 reads SYDVKM. The CDR3 consists of 15 residues. Trimming left V 6 bases short and J 4 bases short, with 15 bases between.

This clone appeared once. The CDR3 DNA reads as TGTGCCAGCAGCCCCGACAGTTACTCCTACGAGCAGTACTTC. Protein product: CASSPDSYSYEQYF. The J gene is TRBJ2-7, the V gene TRBV27; D possibly corresponds to TRBD1 (5 bases). This CDR3 comprises 14 residues. The germline V and J ends were trimmed by 6 bases and 0 bases, with 12 bases remaining between them. Germline CDR1 MNHEY, CDR2 SMNVEV (reference sequence).

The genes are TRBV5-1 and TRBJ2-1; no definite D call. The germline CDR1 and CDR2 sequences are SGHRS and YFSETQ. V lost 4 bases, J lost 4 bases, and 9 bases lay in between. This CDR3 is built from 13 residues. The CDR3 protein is CASSKTEYNEQFF. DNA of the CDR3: TGCGCCAGCAGCAAAACAGAATACAATGAGCAGTTCTTC.

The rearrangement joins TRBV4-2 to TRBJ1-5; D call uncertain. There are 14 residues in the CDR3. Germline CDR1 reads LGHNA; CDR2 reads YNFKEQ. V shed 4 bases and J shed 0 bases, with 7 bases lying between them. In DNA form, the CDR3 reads TGTGCCAGCAGCCGGACTGATAGCAATCAGCCCCAGCATTTT. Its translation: CASSRTDSNQPQHF.

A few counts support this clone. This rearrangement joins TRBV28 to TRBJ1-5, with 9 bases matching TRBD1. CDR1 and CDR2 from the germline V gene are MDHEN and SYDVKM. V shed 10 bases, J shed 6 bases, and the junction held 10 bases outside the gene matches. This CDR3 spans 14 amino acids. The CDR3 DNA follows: TGTGCCACGTGGACAGGGGCCTTCTCTCAGCCCCAGCATTTT. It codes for CATWTGAFSQPQHF. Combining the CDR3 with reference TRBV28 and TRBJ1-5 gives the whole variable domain DVKVTQSSRYLVKRTGEKVFLECVQDMDHENMFWYRQDPGLGLRLIYFSYDVKMKEKGDIPEGYSVSREKKERFSLILESASTNQTSMYLCATWTGAFSQPQHFGDGTRLSIL.

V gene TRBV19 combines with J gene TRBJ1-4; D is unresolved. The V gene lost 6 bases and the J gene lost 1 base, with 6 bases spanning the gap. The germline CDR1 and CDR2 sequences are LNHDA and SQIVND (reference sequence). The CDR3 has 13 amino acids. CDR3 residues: CASRGRTNEKLFF. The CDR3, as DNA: TGTGCCAGTAGGGGCCGAACTAATGAAAAACTGTTTTTT.

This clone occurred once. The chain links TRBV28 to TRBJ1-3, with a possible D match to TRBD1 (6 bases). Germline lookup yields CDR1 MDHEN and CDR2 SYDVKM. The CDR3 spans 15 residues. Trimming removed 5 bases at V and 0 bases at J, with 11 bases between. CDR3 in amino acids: CASSRGGSSGNTIYF. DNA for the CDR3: TGTGCCAGCAGTCGAGGGGGGAGCTCTGGAAACACCATATATTTT.

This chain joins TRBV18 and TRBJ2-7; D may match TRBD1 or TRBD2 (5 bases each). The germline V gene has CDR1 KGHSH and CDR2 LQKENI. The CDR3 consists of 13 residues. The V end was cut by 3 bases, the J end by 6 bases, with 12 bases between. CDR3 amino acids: CASSPGTPGEQYF. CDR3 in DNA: TGTGCCAGCTCACCCGGGACCCCGGGCGAGCAGTACTTC.

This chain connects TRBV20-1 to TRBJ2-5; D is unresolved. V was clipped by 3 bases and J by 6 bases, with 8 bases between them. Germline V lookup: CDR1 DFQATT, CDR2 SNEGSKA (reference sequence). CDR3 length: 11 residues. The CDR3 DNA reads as TGCAGTGCTAGCACCGGACAGACCCAGTACTTC. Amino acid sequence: CSASTGQTQYF.

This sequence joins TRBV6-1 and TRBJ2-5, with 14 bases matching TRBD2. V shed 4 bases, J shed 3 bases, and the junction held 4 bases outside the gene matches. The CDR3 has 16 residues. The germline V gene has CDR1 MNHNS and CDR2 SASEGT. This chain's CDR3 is CASSALTSGGEETQYF. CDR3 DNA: TGTGCCAGCAGTGCTTTGACTAGCGGGGGGGAAGAGACCCAGTACTTC.

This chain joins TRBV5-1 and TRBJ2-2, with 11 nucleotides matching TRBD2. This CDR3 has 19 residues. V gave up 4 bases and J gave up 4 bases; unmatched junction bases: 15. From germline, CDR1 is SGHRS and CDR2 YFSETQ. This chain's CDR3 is CASSTRLAGTPGSTGELFF. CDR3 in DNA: TGCGCCAGCAGCACTCGACTAGCGGGGACCCCAGGGAGCACCGGGGAGCTGTTTTTT.